This T cell receptor beta chain stems from a study of T-cell reconstitution after alpha-beta-depleted transplantation in children. Unique molecular identifiers were built into the TCRbeta library. From the PCR reads, TCRdb called clonotypes with MiXCR, one entry per CDR3 protein. This table holds about 150,000 distinct CDR3 sequences, over 8.5% found once. CDR3 length: 13 residues. Germline CDR1 SNHLY, CDR2 FYNNEI. This clonotype was found once. Its antigen is undetermined. This may arise from a read error, as a much more abundant clone is one base away. Study-level results: About two months after transplant, alpha-beta T cells reportedly came from several hundred expanded graft clones. Recipient T cells and thymic progenitors that survived gave rise to the high TCRbeta diversity observed at day 60 in some patients. From newly produced T cells came most of the T-cell counts and diversity one year after transplant.

The sample consisted of PBMCs, taken before TCRalphabeta/CD19-depleted stem cell transplant. The receptor's source is a boy aged 2-9 years with acute myeloid leukemia, due to receive a stem cell transplant. The rearrangement joins TRBV2 to TRBJ2-1; 8 bases fit TRBD2. The DNA for the CDR3 is TGTACCAGCAGTGGGACTAGAGTCAATGAGCAGTTCTTC. Its translation is CTSSGTRVNEQFF.